This T cell receptor (beta chain) was sequenced for a study of T cells expressing NK-cell markers. The CDR3 extends over 13 amino acids. Germline values: CDR1 MNHEY, CDR2 SVGEGT. The authors generated TCR beta cDNA through 5'RACE template switching with UMIs. TCRdb re-called the 5' RACE reads; every CDR3 protein appears as one record, without DNA. In all, the sample yields hundreds of thousands of distinct CDR3 sequences. A note on this clonotype: Its antigen is undetermined.

Overall study results and limits: The CD3+CD56-NKG2C+ fraction of a handful of donors was likewise dominated by these clonotypes. Of CD8+ T cells, 1.0-7.0% belonged to dominant NKG2C+ clonotypes in several donors.

The receptor comes from a woman aged 18 to 75 in good health. The chain combines TRBV6-2 or TRBV6-3 with TRBJ1-2. Sequencing was performed on blood T cells: a sorted CD56 or NKG2C T cell subset, CD4+ or CD8+ T cells, or bulk PBMC T cells (not recorded which). The CDR3 loop is CASSYMANYGYTF.